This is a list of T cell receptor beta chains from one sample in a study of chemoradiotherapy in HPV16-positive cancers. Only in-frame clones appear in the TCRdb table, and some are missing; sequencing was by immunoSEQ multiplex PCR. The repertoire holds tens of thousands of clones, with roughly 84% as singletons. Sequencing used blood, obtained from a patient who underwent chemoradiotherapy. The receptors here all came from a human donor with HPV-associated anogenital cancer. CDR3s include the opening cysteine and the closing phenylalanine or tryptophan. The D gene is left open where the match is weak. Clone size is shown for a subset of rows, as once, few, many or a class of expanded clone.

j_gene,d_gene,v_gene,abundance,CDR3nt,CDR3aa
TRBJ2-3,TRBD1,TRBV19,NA,TGTGCCAGTAGTATGACAGGGAGCACAGATACGCAGTATTTT,CASSMTGSTDTQYF
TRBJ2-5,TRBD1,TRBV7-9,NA,TGTGCCAGCAGTCAAAGCAACAGGGGATACCAAGAGACCCAGTACTTC,CASSQSNRGYQETQYF
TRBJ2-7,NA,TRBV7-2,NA,TGTGCCAGCAGCGTAACAGGGTTGGACTCCTACGAGCAGTACTTC,CASSVTGLDSYEQYF
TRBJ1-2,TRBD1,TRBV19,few,TGTGCCAGTAGGGGACAGGGGGCTTACTATGGCTACACCTTC,CASRGQGAYYGYTF
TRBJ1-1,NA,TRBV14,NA,TGTGCCAGCAGCGATCCAGGGAGAACTGAAGCTTTCTTT,CASSDPGRTEAFF
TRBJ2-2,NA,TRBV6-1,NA,TGTGCCAGCAGTGGTAACAGCGACCGCACCGGGGAGCTGTTTTTT,CASSGNSDRTGELFF
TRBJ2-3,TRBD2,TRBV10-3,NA,TGTGCCATCAGTCGGCCTAGCGGGGGCTCTAGCACAGATACGCAGTATTTT,CAISRPSGGSSTDTQYF
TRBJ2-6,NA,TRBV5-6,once,TGTGCCAGCAGCTGGGAGACAGTCTTCTCTGGGGCCAACGTCCTGACTTTC,CASSWETVFSGANVLTF
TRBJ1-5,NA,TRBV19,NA,TGTGCCAGTAGTAGGGGCCTAGTCAATCAGCCCCAGCATTTT,CASSRGLVNQPQHF
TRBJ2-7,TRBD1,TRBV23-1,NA,TGCGCCAGCATCGGGTCCAGGGGGCGACCCTCCTACGAGCAGTACTTC,CASIGSRGRPSYEQYF
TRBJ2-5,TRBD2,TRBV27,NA,TGTGCCAGCACCAAAGCGGGGGTTGGAGAGACCCAGTACTTC,CASTKAGVGETQYF
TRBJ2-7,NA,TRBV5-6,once,TGTGCCAGCAGCTTTGGTACCACCGGGGGACAGTACTTC,CASSFGTTGGQYF
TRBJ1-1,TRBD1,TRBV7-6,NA,TGTGCCAGCAGCTTAGCCGCCGGGACAGGGGGCGTCACTGAAGCTTTCTTT,CASSLAAGTGGVTEAFF
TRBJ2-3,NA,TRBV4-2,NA,TGTGCCAGCAGCCAAAGGGGGACAGATACGCAGTATTTT,CASSQRGTDTQYF
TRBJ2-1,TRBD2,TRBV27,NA,TGTGCCAGCAGTTCGACTAGCGGGGTACTAAATGAGCAGTTCTTC,CASSSTSGVLNEQFF
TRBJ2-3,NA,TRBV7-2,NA,TGTGCCAGCAGTACACAGGGTCGGGTGGATACGCAGTATTTT,CASSTQGRVDTQYF
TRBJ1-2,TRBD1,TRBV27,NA,TGTGCCAGCAGCAGGGGGGCTGCCTATGGCTACACCTTC,CASSRGAAYGYTF
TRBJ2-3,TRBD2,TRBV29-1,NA,TGCAGCGTTGAAGCCCCAGCGGGGGGACCCCCAGATACGCAGTATTTT,CSVEAPAGGPPDTQYF
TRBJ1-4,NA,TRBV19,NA,TGTGCCAGTAGTTCCTCGGGACCTCATGAAAAACTGTTTTTT,CASSSSGPHEKLFF
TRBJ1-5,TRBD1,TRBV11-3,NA,TGTGCCAGCAGCCCGCGGACAGGAGGCAATCAGCCCCAGCATTTT,CASSPRTGGNQPQHF
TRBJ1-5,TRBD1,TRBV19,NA,TGTGCCAGTAGTAAAACGACAGGGTTTCTCGGCAATCAGCCCCAGCATTTT,CASSKTTGFLGNQPQHF
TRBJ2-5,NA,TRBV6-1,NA,TGTGCCAGCATTCGGGTTGGGGAGACCCAGTACTTC,CASIRVGETQYF
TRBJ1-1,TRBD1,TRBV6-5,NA,TGTGCCAGCAGTTACGGACAGGGGAACACTGAAGCTTTCTTT,CASSYGQGNTEAFF
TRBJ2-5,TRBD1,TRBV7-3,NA,TGTGCCAGCAGCCCTACCGGGACAGGGTTGGAGACCCAGTACTTC,CASSPTGTGLETQYF
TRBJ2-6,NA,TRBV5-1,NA,TGCGCCAGCAGCCCCGGCCCTGGGGCCAACGTCCTGACTTTC,CASSPGPGANVLTF
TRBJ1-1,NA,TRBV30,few,TGTGCCTGGAGTGAATTCCGGAGTCGTACTGAAGCTTTCTTT,CAWSEFRSRTEAFF
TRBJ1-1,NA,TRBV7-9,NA,TGTGCCAGCAGCTTAGAGGCAGGACAAACTGAAGCTTTCTTT,CASSLEAGQTEAFF
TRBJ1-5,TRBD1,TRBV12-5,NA,TGTGCTAGTGGCCGTGGGGACAGGGCGGATCAGCCCCAGCATTTT,CASGRGDRADQPQHF
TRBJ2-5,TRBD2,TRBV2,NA,TGTGCCAGCAGTGAGCGGGGGGGCTTATCAGAGACCCAGTACTTC,CASSERGGLSETQYF
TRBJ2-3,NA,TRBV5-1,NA,TGCGCCAGCAGCTCCGGGCCCTATCAGTATTTT,CASSSGPYQYF
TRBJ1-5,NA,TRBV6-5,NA,TGTGCCAGCAGTTACGTGGCAGGGACTCAGCCCCAGCATTTT,CASSYVAGTQPQHF
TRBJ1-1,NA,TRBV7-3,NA,TGTGCCAGCAGCCCAACGACAGGAACTAACACTGAAGCTTTCTTT,CASSPTTGTNTEAFF
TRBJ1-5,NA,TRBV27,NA,TGTGCCAGCAGACGCCGGGGACAAACTAGCAATCAGCCCCAGCATTTT,CASRRRGQTSNQPQHF
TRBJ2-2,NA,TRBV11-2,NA,TGTGCCAGCAGCACTAACACCGGGGAGCTGTTTTTT,CASSTNTGELFF
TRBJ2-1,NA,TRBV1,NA,TGCACCAGCAGCCACGCAGGTAGCTCCTACAATGAGCAGTTCTTC,CTSSHAGSSYNEQFF
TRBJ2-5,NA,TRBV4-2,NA,TGTGCCAGCAGCCAAGGCTTGACAGACAAACAAGAGACCCAGTACTTC,CASSQGLTDKQETQYF
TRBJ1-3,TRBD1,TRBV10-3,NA,TGTGCCATCAGTGATACAAAAGAATGGACAGGGGTTTCTGGAAACACCATATATTTT,CAISDTKEWTGVSGNTIYF
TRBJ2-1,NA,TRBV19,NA,TGTGCCAGTACCCTCCGAGAGACAGGCCAGGGTTACAATGAGCAGTTCTTC,CASTLRETGQGYNEQFF
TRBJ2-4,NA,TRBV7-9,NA,TGTGCCAGCAGCTTAACCTCGGACCAGAATGGAAACATTCAGTACTTC,CASSLTSDQNGNIQYF
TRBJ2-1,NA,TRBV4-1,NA,TGCGCCAGCAGCCAAGAGGATAGCCGCTTCGGAGAGCAGTTCTTC,CASSQEDSRFGEQFF
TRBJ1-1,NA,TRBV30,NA,TGTGCCTGGAGTAGGCAGAGAAACACTGAAGCTTTCTTT,CAWSRQRNTEAFF
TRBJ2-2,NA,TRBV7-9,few,TGTGCCAGCAGCGCGGCAGCAGGGAGGACCGGGGAGCTGTTTTTT,CASSAAAGRTGELFF
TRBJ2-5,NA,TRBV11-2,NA,TGTGCCAGCAGCTTAGAACCCCCCCTGGAGACCCAGTACTTC,CASSLEPPLETQYF
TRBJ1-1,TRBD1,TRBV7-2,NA,TGTGCCAGCAGCTTAGTTCAGACAGGGGGCACTGAAGCTTTCTTT,CASSLVQTGGTEAFF
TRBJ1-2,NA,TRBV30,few,TGTGCCTGGCAATCAAGGGACTATGGCTACACCTTC,CAWQSRDYGYTF
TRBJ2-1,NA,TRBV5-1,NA,TGCGCCAGCAGCTTGAGGCAGGGTTACAATGAGCAGTTCTTC,CASSLRQGYNEQFF
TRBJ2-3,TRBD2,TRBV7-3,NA,TGTGCCAGCAGCTTAAGGGCTAGCGGGGGCGGGGATACGCAGTATTTT,CASSLRASGGGDTQYF
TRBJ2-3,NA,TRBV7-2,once,TGTGCCAGCAGCGCCGGGTCTCGCACAGATACGCAGTATTTT,CASSAGSRTDTQYF
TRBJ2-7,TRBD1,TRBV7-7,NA,TGTGCCAGCAGCCCCGGTCCGACAGGGAACGAGCAGTACTTC,CASSPGPTGNEQYF
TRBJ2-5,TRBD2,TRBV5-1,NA,TGCGCCAGCAGCTCCCTACGGGGGGGTGGGACCCAGTACTTC,CASSSLRGGGTQYF
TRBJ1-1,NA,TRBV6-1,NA,TGTGCCAGCAGTGAACAGGTCCTCGAAGCTTTCTTT,CASSEQVLEAFF
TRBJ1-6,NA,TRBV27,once,TGTGCCAGCAGTAGACAGAATAATTCACCCCTCCACTTT,CASSRQNNSPLHF
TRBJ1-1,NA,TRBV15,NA,TGTGCCACCAGCAGAGATCTACGAGGGGGGAACACTGAAGCTTTCTTT,CATSRDLRGGNTEAFF
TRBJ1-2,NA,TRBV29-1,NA,TGCAGCGTGTATACGGGGCCTGCTAACTATGGCTACACCTTC,CSVYTGPANYGYTF
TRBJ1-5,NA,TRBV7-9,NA,TGTGCCAGCAGCTCCGATCGACAGCTTCAGCCCCAGCATTTT,CASSSDRQLQPQHF
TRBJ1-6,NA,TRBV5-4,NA,TGTGCCAGCAGCGACCAGGGGAGGACGGGACCCCTCCACTTT,CASSDQGRTGPLHF
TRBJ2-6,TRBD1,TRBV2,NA,TGTGCCAGCAGTGACCCCGGACAGGGGGCGTACGGGGCCAACGTCCTGACTTTC,CASSDPGQGAYGANVLTF